This T cell receptor beta chain was sequenced during a study of blood T cell repertoires in COVID-19. Study at large: Italy, Spain and the United States were the sources of the convalescent and acute COVID-19 samples. T cells, B-cell-depleted T cells, or PBMCs supplied cDNA or gDNA.

As originally analysed: It was from reference gene primer amplification that nucleated cell counts were estimated. This table comes from immunoSEQ multiplex PCR, and its TCRdb copy is limited to in-frame clones, with some not included. V, J and clone size are taken as reported in that table, and D and trimming were inferred from the DNA itself. The table has roughly 220,000 clones, around four fifths seen once. From germline, CDR1 is LNHDA and CDR2 SQIVND (reference sequence). V shed 5 bases, J shed 7 bases, and the junction held 11 bases outside the gene matches. The CDR3 extends over 14 amino acids.

The material sequenced was peripheral blood. The V call is TRBV19, the J call TRBJ2-7; TRBD1 matches at 7 bases. The receptor was isolated from a man younger than 40 with active or convalescent COVID-19. CDR3 nucleotides: TGTGCCAGTAGTCCGACGAGACAGGGCGGGGAGCAGTACTTC. Its translation is CASSPTRQGGEQYF.